One and the same sample provided the 27 T cell receptor beta chains below, sequenced in a study of CD8 T cells in ankylosing spondylitis. TCRdb re-derived calls from the 5' RACE reads in MiXCR, one entry per CDR3 protein. The data show hundreds of thousands of distinct CDR3 sequences, about 10% seen once. Antigens for these TCRs are unknown. General study findings and limits: The study identified a TCR beta motif of seven or eight highly homologous variants that appeared characteristic of ankylosing spondylitis blood.

Sequenced material: blood, either unsorted or a sorted T cell fraction (not recorded which). The receptors originated from a male donor with ankylosing spondylitis.

The V and J genes are TRBV2 and TRBJ1-1, with TRBD1 as a possible D gene (6 bases). The CDR3 is made up of 15 amino acids. In germline, CDR1 is SNHLY, CDR2 FYNNEI. Trimming pared 6 bases from V and 4 bases from J, leaving 18 bases between. CDR3 DNA sequence: TGTGCCAGCAGGGCCCCCAGGGGTAGGGGCACTGAAGCTTTCTTT. This translates into CASRAPRGRGTEAFF.

This clonotype turned up a few times. The rearrangement links TRBV18 to TRBJ2-1, with D uncertain. Trimming stripped 5 bases from V and 7 bases from J, with 15 bases between. The CDR3 has 14 residues. Germline V lookup: CDR1 KGHSH, CDR2 LQKENI. The CDR3 DNA follows: TGTGCCAGCTCATCCCTCTTGGTAGGGAATGAGCAGTTCTTC. It is translated as CASSSLLVGNEQFF.

This clonotype was found many times. The V call is TRBV20-1, the J call TRBJ2-7, with unresolved D. The CDR3 has 12 amino acids. Germline CDR1 reads DFQATT; CDR2 reads SNEGSKA (reference sequence). CDR3: CSPKGIGYEQYF. For the CDR3, the DNA is TGCAGCCCGAAGGGTATCGGCTACGAGCAGTACTTC.

This clonotype has a handful of counts. The chain combines TRBV5-1 with TRBJ1-2, with D hard to call. The V end lost 2 bases, the J end lost 2 bases, and 13 bases lay between the germline ends. The CDR3 contains 15 residues. Per the germline V gene, CDR1 is SGHRS and CDR2 is YFSETQ. The CDR3 loop is CASSFSLMANYGYTF. In DNA, the CDR3 is TGCGCCAGCAGCTTCTCCCTGATGGCGAACTATGGCTACACCTTC.

At least ten counts were recorded for this clonotype. The CDR3 loop reads CASSETGLRDYGYTF. CDR3 in DNA: TGTGCCAGCAGTGAGACAGGGCTAAGGGACTATGGCTACACCTTC. The genes are TRBV2 and TRBJ1-2; 7 bases align to TRBD1. J was trimmed by 3 bases and V by 3 bases; bases with no gene match: 7. Germline CDR1 SNHLY, CDR2 FYNNEI. There are 15 residues in the CDR3.

V is TRBV11-2 and J is TRBJ2-7; 9 bases are shared with TRBD2. The germline CDR1 and CDR2 sequences are SGHAT and FQNNGV. V shed 6 bases, J shed 3 bases, and the junction held 18 bases outside the gene matches. The CDR3 has 18 amino acids. The CDR3 coding sequence is TGTGCCAGCAGGCCTTTTTTGGGCGCTAGCGGGAAGAACTACGAGCAGTACTTC. As protein: CASRPFLGASGKNYEQYF.

A word on this clonotype: This sequence may be a read error, since a much larger clone differs from it by one base. The rearrangement uses TRBV29-1 and TRBJ1-1; no firm D call. Germline V gives CDR1 SQVTM, CDR2 ANQGSEA. The CDR3 runs 12 residues. CDR3 sequence (DNA): TGCAGCGTTGAACGTACGAACAATGAAGCTTTCTTT. Translation gives CSVERTNNEAFF. The full variable domain, with the rest looked up from reference TRBV29-1 and TRBJ1-1, is SAVISQKPSRDICQRGTSLTIQCQVDSQVTMMFWYRQQPGQSLTLIATANQGSEATYESGFVIDKFPISRPNLTFSTLTVSNMSPEDSSIYLCSVERTNNEAFFGQGTRLTVV.

The CDR3 protein is CSVQENYGYTF. CDR3 nucleotides: TGCAGCGTTCAGGAGAACTATGGCTACACCTTC. This chain connects TRBV29-1 to TRBJ1-2; D uncertain. Per germline, CDR1 SQVTM and CDR2 ANQGSEA. The CDR3 runs to 11 residues. V was clipped by 5 bases and J by 2 bases, with 6 bases between them.

This clonotype turned up a few times. This chain connects TRBV7-2 to TRBJ2-5; 7 nucleotides match TRBD1. J was trimmed by 4 bases and V by 2 bases; bases with no gene match: 4. The CDR3 covers 14 residues. Germline assignment: CDR1 SGHTA and CDR2 FQGNSA. Here the CDR3 DNA reads TGTGCCAGCAGCTTAAACAGGGGCGCAGAGACCCAGTACTTC. Translation: CASSLNRGAETQYF.

This clonotype appeared a few times. The chain is built from TRBV5-1 and TRBJ2-1; possible D gene TRBD2, 6 bases. V lost 1 base and J lost 1, with 9 bases in between. The CDR3 totals 15 residues. CDR1 SGHRS and CDR2 YFSETQ come from the germline V gene. DNA for the CDR3: TGCGCCAGCAGCTTGCAGGCGGGATCCTACAATGAGCAGTTCTTC. Its translation is CASSLQAGSYNEQFF.

In its sample, this clonotype was seen many times. CDR3 sequence reads: CSVAGSSSYEQYF. The CDR3 DNA follows: TGCAGCGTCGCGGGGTCTAGCTCCTACGAGCAGTACTTC. The V gene is TRBV29-1, the J gene TRBJ2-7, with a weak D call TRBD2 (6 bases). Germline CDR1 and CDR2: SQVTM and ANQGSEA. Deletions cut 6 bases from V and 0 bases from J, with 12 bases between. This CDR3 is 13 amino acids long.

This clonotype occurred many times. The rearrangement joins TRBV18 to TRBJ2-3; 9 bases align to TRBD2. The CDR3 extends over 16 amino acids. V lost 3 bases, J lost 2 bases, and 6 bases stayed unmatched. Germline loops: CDR1 KGHSH, CDR2 LQKENI. The CDR3 reads CASSPMTSGATDTQYF. CDR3 DNA: TGTGCCAGCTCACCGATGACTAGCGGAGCCACAGATACGCAGTATTTT. Looking up the rest from reference TRBV18 and TRBJ2-3 gives the full variable domain: NAGVMQNPRHLVRRRGQEARLRCSPMKGHSHVYWYRQLPEEGLKFMVYLQKENIIDESGMPKERFSAEFPKEGPSILRIQQVVRGDSAAYFCASSPMTSGATDTQYFGPGTRLTVL.

This clonotype has a count of ten or more. A read error may produce the germline difference seen at one junction end. The chain carries TRBV5-1 and TRBJ2-1, with D perhaps being TRBD1 or TRBD2 (5 bases each). This CDR3 comprises 13 residues. Germline assignment: CDR1 SGHRS and CDR2 YFSETQ. This CDR3 is CASSPGTANEQFF. The CDR3 coding sequence is TGTGCCAGCTCACCAGGGACGGCGAATGAGCAGTTCTTC.

The V and J genes are TRBV6-1 and TRBJ1-4, with D maybe TRBD1 (6 bases). Trimming pared 6 bases from V and 5 bases from J, leaving 16 bases between. This CDR3 contains 15 residues. Germline V gives CDR1 MNHNS, CDR2 SASEGT. DNA of the CDR3: TGTGCCAGCAGACAGGGCGCCGGCAGGAATGAAAAACTGTTTTTT. Translation: CASRQGAGRNEKLFF.

Many counts were recorded for this clonotype. The chain has TRBV20-1 and TRBJ1-1; D gene ambiguous. The CDR3 has 14 amino acids. V was shortened by 1 base and J by 1 base, with 10 bases between the two germline ends. CDR1 and CDR2 (germline): DFQATT, SNEGSKA (reference sequence). CDR3 nucleotides: TGCAGTGCTAGAGCTGGCGGACCGAACACTGAAGCTTTCTTT. Amino acid sequence: CSARAGGPNTEAFF.

This clonotype was found a few times. CDR3 in amino acids: CATSDFRNTQYF. CDR3 DNA: TGTGCCACCAGTGATTTTCGAAATACCCAGTACTTC. The J gene is TRBJ2-5, the V gene TRBV24-1; D is unclear. The CDR3 sequence is 12 residues long. Trimming took 1 base from V and 8 from J, leaving 7 bases between them. From germline, CDR1 is KGHDR and CDR2 SFDVKD.

This clonotype was counted a few times. The gene calls are TRBV5-1 and TRBJ1-6, with 9 bases matching TRBD1. The germline V gene encodes CDR1 SGHRS and CDR2 YFSETQ. The CDR3 is 14 amino acids. Trimming cost V 5 bases and J 7 bases; bases outside gene matches: 4. The CDR3 loop is CASSQDRGNSPLHF. The DNA for the CDR3 is TGCGCCAGCAGTCAGGACAGGGGAAATTCACCCCTCCACTTT.

The chain has TRBV3-1 and TRBJ2-2; TRBD1 is a possible D gene (6 bases). V gave up 1 base and J gave up 9 bases, with 15 bases separating them. The CDR3 consists of 15 residues. Germline values: CDR1 LGHDT, CDR2 YNNKEL (reference sequence). The chain's CDR3 is CASSQGHGGGRELFF. The CDR3 DNA reads as TGTGCCAGCAGCCAAGGACATGGGGGCGGAAGGGAGCTGTTTTTT.

The chain employs TRBV5-1 and TRBJ1-2; 8 nucleotides match TRBD1. Germline values: CDR1 SGHRS, CDR2 YFSETQ. Germline trimming cut 4 bases from V and 0 bases from J; bases unmatched to any gene: 5. This CDR3 spans 15 amino acids. This CDR3 is CASSQDRATNYGYTF. The CDR3 region has the DNA TGCGCCAGCAGCCAGGACAGGGCTACTAACTATGGCTACACCTTC.

This rearrangement joins TRBV20-1 to TRBJ1-6; D call uncertain. The V gene lost 0 bases and the J gene lost 10 bases, with 13 bases spanning the gap. The CDR3 runs 14 residues. Germline V gene lookup returns CDR1 DFQATT and CDR2 SNEGSKA (reference sequence). CDR3 nucleotide sequence: TGCAGTGCTAGAGATGTGTGGGCCGGATCACCCCTCCACTTT. Translation gives CSARDVWAGSPLHF.

This clonotype has only a few counts. The rearrangement links TRBV7-9 to TRBJ2-1; maybe TRBD2 (5 bases). Germline assignment: CDR1 SEHNR and CDR2 FQNEAQ (reference sequence). The CDR3 has 13 amino acids. The V and J ends lost 2 bases and 5 bases respectively, with 7 bases between them. The CDR3 nucleotides read TGTGCCAGCAGCTTATACGGGGACAATGAGCAGTTCTTC. Its protein product is CASSLYGDNEQFF.

This clonotype was observed a handful of times. The chain uses TRBV5-1 and TRBJ2-6, with D unclear. V lost 2 bases to trimming and J lost 3 bases, with 9 bases between them. The germline V gene has CDR1 SGHRS and CDR2 YFSETQ. The CDR3 is 15 residues long. CDR3 bases: TGCGCCAGCAGCTTCTTAGTGGGTGGGGCCAACGTCCTGACTTTC. Translated: CASSFLVGGANVLTF.

The chain has TRBV5-5 and TRBJ1-6; no clear D gene. V was cut by 6 bases and J by 7 bases, with 20 bases left in between. The CDR3 length is 16 residues. Looked up from germline, CDR1 is SGHKS and CDR2 is YYEKEE (reference sequence). CDR3 in amino acids: CASIADLGHLNSPLHF. DNA of the CDR3: TGTGCCAGCATCGCGGACCTCGGCCACTTAAATTCACCCCTCCACTTT.

This clonotype was seen a handful of times. The chain joins TRBV11-2 to TRBJ2-5; TRBD1 aligns across 7 bases. The CDR3 length is 14 residues. V lost 3 bases to trimming and J lost 1 base; unmatched junction nucleotides: 2. The germline gives CDR1 SGHAT, CDR2 FQNNGV. The CDR3 bases are TGTGCCAGCAGCTTCACAGGGGCCCAAGAGACCCAGTACTTC. This codes for CASSFTGAQETQYF.

V usage is TRBV29-1 and J usage is TRBJ2-5; D is possibly TRBD2 (6 bases). Trimming stripped 4 bases from V and 3 bases from J, with 12 bases between. In germline, CDR1 is SQVTM, CDR2 ANQGSEA. The CDR3 runs 13 residues. This CDR3 is CSVGWEDEETQYF. DNA of the CDR3: TGCAGCGTTGGGTGGGAGGACGAAGAGACCCAGTACTTC.

This clonotype was seen a few times. This sequence joins TRBV5-1 and TRBJ2-1; D may be TRBD2 (5 bases). This CDR3 is built from 13 residues. CDR1 and CDR2 (germline): SGHRS, YFSETQ. Trimming took off 0 bases at V and 14 bases at J, with 15 bases between the two ends. The CDR3 reads CASSLGEGVRKFF. The CDR3 DNA reads as TGCGCCAGCAGCTTGGGAGAGGGCGTCCGAAAGTTCTTC.

This clonotype occurred a few times. The chain joins TRBV6-2 or TRBV6-3 to TRBJ2-5; 13 bases align to TRBD2. Germline V CDR1 and CDR2: MNHEY, SVGEGT. This CDR3 comprises 17 residues. Trimming took 5 bases from V and 5 from J; bases not matched to a gene: 11. The CDR3 spells CASSRGLAGTLRETQYF. Here the CDR3 DNA reads TGTGCCAGCAGTAGGGGACTAGCGGGAACCCTGCGGGAGACCCAGTACTTC.